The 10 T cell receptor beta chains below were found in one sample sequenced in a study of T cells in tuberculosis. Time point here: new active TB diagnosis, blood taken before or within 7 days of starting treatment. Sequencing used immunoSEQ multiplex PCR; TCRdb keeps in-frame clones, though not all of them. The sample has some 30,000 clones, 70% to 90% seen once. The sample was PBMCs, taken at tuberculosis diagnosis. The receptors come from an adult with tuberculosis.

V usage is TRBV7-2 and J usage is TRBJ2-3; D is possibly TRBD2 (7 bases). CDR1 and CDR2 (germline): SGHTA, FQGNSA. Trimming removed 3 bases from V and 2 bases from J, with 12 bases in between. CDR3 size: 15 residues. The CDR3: CASSFGGGPTDTQYF. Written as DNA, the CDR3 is TGTGCCAGCAGCTTTGGCGGGGGCCCCACAGATACGCAGTATTTT.

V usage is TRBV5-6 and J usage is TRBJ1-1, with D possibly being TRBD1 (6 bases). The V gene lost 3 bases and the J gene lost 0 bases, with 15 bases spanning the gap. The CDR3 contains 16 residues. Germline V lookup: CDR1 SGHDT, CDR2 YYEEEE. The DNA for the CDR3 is TGTGCCAGCAGCTCGGGACACCTTAGAATGAACACTGAAGCTTTCTTT. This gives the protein CASSSGHLRMNTEAFF.

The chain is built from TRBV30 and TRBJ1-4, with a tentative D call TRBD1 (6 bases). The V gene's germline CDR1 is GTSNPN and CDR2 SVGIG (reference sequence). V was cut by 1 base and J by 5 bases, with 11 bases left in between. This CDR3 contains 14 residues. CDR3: CAWSGGRRNEKLFF. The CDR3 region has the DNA TGTGCCTGGAGTGGGGGGCGCCGGAATGAAAAACTGTTTTTT.

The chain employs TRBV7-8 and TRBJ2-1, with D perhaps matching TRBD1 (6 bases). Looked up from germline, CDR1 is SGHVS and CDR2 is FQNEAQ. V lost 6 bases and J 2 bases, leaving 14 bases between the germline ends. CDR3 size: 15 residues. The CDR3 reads CASSKRTETYNEQFF. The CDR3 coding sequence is TGTGCCAGCAGTAAGAGGACAGAGACCTACAATGAGCAGTTCTTC.

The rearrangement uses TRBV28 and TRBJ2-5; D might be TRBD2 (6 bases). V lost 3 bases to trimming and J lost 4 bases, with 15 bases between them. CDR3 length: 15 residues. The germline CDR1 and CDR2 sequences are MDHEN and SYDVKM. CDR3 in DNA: TGTGCCAGCAGTTTCCTCGCGGAGGGTCCAGAGACCCAGTACTTC. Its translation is CASSFLAEGPETQYF.

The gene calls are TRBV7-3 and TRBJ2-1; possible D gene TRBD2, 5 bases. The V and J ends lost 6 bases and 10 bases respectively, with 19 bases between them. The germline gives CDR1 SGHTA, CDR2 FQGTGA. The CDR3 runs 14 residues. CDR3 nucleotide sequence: TGTGCCAGCAGTAAAATGTCGGGGTCCAAGGAGCAGTTCTTC. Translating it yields CASSKMSGSKEQFF.

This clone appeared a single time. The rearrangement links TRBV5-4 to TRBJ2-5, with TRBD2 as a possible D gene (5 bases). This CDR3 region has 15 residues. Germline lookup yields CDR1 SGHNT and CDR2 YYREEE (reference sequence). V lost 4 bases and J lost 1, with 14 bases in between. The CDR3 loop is CASSPPGGAQETQYF. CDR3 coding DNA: TGTGCCAGCAGCCCGCCCGGAGGAGCCCAAGAGACCCAGTACTTC.

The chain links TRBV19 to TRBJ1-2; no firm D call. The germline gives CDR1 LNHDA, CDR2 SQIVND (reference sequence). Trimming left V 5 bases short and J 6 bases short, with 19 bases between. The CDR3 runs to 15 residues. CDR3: CASSGVLAARNGYTF. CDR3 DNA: TGTGCCAGTAGTGGTGTATTGGCGGCCCGGAATGGCTACACCTTC. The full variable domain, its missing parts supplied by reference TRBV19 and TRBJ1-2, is DGGITQSPKYLFRKEGQNVTLSCEQNLNHDAMYWYRQDPGQGLRLIYYSQIVNDFQKGDIAEGYSVSREKKESFPLTVTSAQKNPTAFYLCASSGVLAARNGYTFGSGTRLTVV.

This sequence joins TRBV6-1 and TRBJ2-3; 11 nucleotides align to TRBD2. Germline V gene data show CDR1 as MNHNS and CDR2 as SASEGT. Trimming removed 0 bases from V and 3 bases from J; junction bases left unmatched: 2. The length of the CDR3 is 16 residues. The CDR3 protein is CASSEALAGGTDTQYF. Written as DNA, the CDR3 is TGTGCCAGCAGTGAAGCGCTAGCGGGGGGAACAGATACGCAGTATTTT.

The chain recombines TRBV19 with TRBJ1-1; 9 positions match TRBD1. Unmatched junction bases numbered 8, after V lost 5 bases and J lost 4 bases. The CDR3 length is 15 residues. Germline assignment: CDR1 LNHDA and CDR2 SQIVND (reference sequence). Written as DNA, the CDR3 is TGTGCCAGTAGTGCTCGAACAGGGGGCATCACTGAAGCTTTCTTT. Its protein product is CASSARTGGITEAFF. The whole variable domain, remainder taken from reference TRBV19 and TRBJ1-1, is DGGITQSPKYLFRKEGQNVTLSCEQNLNHDAMYWYRQDPGQGLRLIYYSQIVNDFQKGDIAEGYSVSREKKESFPLTVTSAQKNPTAFYLCASSARTGGITEAFFGQGTRLTVV.